The 3 T cell receptor beta chains in this list originate from one sample, sequenced in a study of blood T cell repertoires in COVID-19. Profiling relied on immunoSEQ multiplex PCR, and the TCRdb table lists in-frame clones only, not all of them. The sample records fewer than 150,000 clones, under 85% being singletons. Sequenced input: peripheral blood. These receptors were collected from a human donor in a cohort sampled during active COVID-19.

The genes are TRBV7-8 and TRBJ1-2; 10 bases fit TRBD1. The CDR3 has 15 residues. With V trimmed by 5 bases and J by 3 bases, 6 bases remained unmatched. Germline CDR1 and CDR2: SGHVS and FQNEAQ. Here the CDR3 DNA reads TGTGCCAGCAGCGATCCGGACAGGGGGGACTATGGCTACACCTTC. Its translation is CASSDPDRGDYGYTF. The full variable domain, completed using reference TRBV7-8 and TRBJ1-2, is GAGVSQSPRYKVAKRGQDVALRCDPISGHVSLFWYQQALGQGPEFLTYFQNEAQLDKSGLPSDRFFAERPEGSVSTLKIQRTQQEDSAVYLCASSDPDRGDYGYTFGSGTRLTVV.

This rearrangement joins TRBV7-3 to TRBJ1-1; D may be TRBD1 (6 bases). From germline, CDR1 is SGHTA and CDR2 FQGTGA. V was trimmed by 4 bases and J by 11 bases, leaving 17 bases between them. This CDR3 comprises 13 residues. The CDR3 coding sequence is TGTGCCAGCAGCTCGGGCAGGGGCGAGAAGGCTTTCTTT. This encodes CASSSGRGEKAFF.

This clone was observed a handful of times. This chain connects TRBV7-8 to TRBJ1-1; possible D gene TRBD1, 5 bases. CDR3 size: 13 residues. Germline V gene sequence: CDR1 SGHVS, CDR2 FQNEAQ. V was trimmed by 2 bases and J by 7 bases, leaving 11 bases between them. CDR3 in amino acids: CASSLQQDLEAFF. CDR3 nucleotides: TGTGCCAGCAGCTTACAACAGGACCTTGAAGCTTTCTTT.